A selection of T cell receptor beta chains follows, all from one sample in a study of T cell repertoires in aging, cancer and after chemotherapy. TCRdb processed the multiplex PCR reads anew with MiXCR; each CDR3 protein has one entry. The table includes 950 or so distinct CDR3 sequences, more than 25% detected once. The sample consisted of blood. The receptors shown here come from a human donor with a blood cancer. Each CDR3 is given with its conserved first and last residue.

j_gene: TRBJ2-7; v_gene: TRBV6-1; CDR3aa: CASRNVRTHYEQYF
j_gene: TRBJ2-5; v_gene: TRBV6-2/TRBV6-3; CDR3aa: CASTFSGTVQETQYF
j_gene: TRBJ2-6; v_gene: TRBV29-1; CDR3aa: CSVATSGANVLTF
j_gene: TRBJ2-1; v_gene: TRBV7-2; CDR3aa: CASSPPGQGYNEQFF
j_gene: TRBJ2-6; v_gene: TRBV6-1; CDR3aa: CASSERVYTSGANVLTF
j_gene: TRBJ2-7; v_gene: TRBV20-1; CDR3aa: CSALPGLAGKYEQYF
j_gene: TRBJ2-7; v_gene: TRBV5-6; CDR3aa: CASSALGGPSSYEQYF
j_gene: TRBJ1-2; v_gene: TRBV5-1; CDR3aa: CASSLATRNYGYTF
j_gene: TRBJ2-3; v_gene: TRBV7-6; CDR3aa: CASSLAAGGTDTQYF
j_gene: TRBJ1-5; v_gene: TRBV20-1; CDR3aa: CSARGQGNQPQHF
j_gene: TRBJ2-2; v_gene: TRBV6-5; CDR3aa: CASSLTPDTGELFF
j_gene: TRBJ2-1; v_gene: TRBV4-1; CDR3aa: CASSQATGTILRGQFF
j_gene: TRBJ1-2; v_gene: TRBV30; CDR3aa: CAWDSPGTGGLDGYTF
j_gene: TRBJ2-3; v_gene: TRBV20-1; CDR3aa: CSAMNGDTPGTDTQYF
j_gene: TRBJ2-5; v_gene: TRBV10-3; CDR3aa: CAISESGRGGETQYF
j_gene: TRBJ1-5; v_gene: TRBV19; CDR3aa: CASSKGQASNQPQHF
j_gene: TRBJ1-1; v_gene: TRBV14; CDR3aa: CASSPQIGNTEAFF
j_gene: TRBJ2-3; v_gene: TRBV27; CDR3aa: CASSLVTSGSGDTQYF
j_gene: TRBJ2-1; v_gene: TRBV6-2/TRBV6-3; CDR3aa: CATRLAGVSYNEQFF
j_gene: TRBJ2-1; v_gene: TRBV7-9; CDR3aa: CASSFPARALNEQFF
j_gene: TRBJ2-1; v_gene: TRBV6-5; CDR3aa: CASSKGGRGSNEQFF
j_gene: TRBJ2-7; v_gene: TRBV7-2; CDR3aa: CASSSLPSGRPHEQYF
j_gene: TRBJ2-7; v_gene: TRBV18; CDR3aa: CASSPQGPPYEQYF
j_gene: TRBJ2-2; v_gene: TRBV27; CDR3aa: CASSYAGELFF
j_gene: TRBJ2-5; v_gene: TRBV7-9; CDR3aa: CASSSWTGAETQYF
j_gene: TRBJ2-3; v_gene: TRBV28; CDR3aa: CASSFDTQYF
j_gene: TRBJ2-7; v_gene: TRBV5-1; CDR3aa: CASRTGTSGTWGYEQYF
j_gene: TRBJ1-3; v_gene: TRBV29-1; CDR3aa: CSVGGLSGNTIYF
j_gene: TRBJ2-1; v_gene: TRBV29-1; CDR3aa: CSVAGGVGNEQFF
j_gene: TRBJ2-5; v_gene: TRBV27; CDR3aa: CASSLQGATTWGWETQYF
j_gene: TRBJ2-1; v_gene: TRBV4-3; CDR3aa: CASSQQGGPSHNEQFF
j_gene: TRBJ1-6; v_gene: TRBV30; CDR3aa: CAWSPGFGDSPLHF
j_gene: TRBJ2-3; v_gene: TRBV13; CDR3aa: CASRSGGRADTQYF
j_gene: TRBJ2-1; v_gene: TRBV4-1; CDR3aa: CASSQIGSSRSYEQFF
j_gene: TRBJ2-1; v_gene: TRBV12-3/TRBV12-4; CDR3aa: CASSFGGFSTDEQFF
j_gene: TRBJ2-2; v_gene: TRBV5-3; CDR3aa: CARSSRDSNTGELFF
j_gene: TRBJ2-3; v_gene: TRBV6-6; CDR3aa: CASSYSVGVRIDTQYF
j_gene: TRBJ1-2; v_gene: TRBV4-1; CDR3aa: CASSHLPSISYGYTF
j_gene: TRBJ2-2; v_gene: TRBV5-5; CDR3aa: CASSFGGGNTGELFF
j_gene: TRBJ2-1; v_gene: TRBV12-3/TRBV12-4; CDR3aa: CASTTSGRLGEQFF
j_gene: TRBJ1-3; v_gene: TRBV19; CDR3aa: CASHLADTIGNTIYF
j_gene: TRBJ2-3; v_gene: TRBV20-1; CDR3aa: CSASISGRATDTQYF
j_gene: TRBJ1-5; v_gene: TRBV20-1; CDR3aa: CSANFRGHNQPQHF
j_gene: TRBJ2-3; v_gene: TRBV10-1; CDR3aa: CASSENWVTDTQYF
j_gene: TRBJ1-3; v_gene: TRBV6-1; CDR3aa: CASSDSGQNTIYF
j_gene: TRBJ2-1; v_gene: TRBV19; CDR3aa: CASSIQISYNEQFF
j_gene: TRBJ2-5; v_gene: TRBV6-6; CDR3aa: CASTNQAGQLETQYF
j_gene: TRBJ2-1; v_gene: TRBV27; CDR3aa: CASSLLELGNEQFF
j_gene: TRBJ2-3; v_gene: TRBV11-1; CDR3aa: CASSRRGTSGSDTQYF
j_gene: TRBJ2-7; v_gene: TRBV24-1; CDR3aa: CATSDYPPISYEQYF
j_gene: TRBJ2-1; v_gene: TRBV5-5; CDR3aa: CASSLVSRAGNEQFF